The rows below give T cell receptor beta chains drawn from one sample of a study of identical twins. TCRdb reprocessed the 5' RACE reads via MiXCR and lists one record per CDR3 protein. Among some 630,000 distinct CDR3 sequences listed, under 8.5% were seen once. These data also featured in a second study, about yellow fever vaccine responses in identical twins.

Sample: PBMCs. Every receptor here comes from a young woman in good health. Each CDR3 is given with its conserved first and last residue. The order of the fields is J gene, V gene, D gene, clone size, CDR3 DNA, CDR3 protein. A D gene is named only where the DNA matches it firmly. Part of the rows lack a size; the others show once, few, many or a class for expanded clones.

J gene: TRBJ2-7; V gene: TRBV29-1; D gene: TRBD1; clone size: many; CDR3 DNA: TGCAGCGTTGCCGCGGGACAGGGTCACTACGAGCAGTACTTC; CDR3 protein: CSVAAGQGHYEQYF
J gene: TRBJ2-2; V gene: TRBV6-1; D gene: .; clone size: many; CDR3 DNA: TGTGCCAGCACCAAAGGCGGAAGAACCGGGGAGCTGTTTTTT; CDR3 protein: CASTKGGRTGELFF
J gene: TRBJ2-1; V gene: TRBV7-9; D gene: .; clone size: .; CDR3 DNA: TGTGCCAGCAGCCCCCAGGGGTCAGGGGTCTACAATGAGCAGTTCTTC; CDR3 protein: CASSPQGSGVYNEQFF
J gene: TRBJ2-2; V gene: TRBV12-3/TRBV12-4; D gene: TRBD1; clone size: few; CDR3 DNA: TGTGCCAGCAGTGTGACGGGACAGGGTCCTTCCGGGGAGCTGTTTTTT; CDR3 protein: CASSVTGQGPSGELFF
J gene: TRBJ2-4; V gene: TRBV20-1; D gene: .; clone size: few; CDR3 DNA: TGCAGTGCAGGGGCAGAGGTCGGTTACATTCAGTACTTC; CDR3 protein: CSAGAEVGYIQYF
J gene: TRBJ1-3; V gene: TRBV3-1; D gene: .; clone size: .; CDR3 DNA: TGTGCCAGCAGCCAAGATTACAGAAACACCATATATTTT; CDR3 protein: CASSQDYRNTIYF
J gene: TRBJ1-2; V gene: TRBV4-2; D gene: TRBD1; clone size: many; CDR3 DNA: TGTGCCAGCAGCCAAGAATCCACAGGGGTTTTGGATGGCTACACCTTC; CDR3 protein: CASSQESTGVLDGYTF
J gene: TRBJ1-3; V gene: TRBV7-8; D gene: .; clone size: .; CDR3 DNA: TGTGCCAGCAGCGACGGACACCAGAGCTCTGGAAACACCATATATTTT; CDR3 protein: CASSDGHQSSGNTIYF
J gene: TRBJ2-5; V gene: TRBV24-1; D gene: .; clone size: few; CDR3 DNA: TGTGCCACCAGTGAACCGACGGACAGCTGGGAAGAGACCCAGTACTTC; CDR3 protein: CATSEPTDSWEETQYF
J gene: TRBJ2-2; V gene: TRBV4-1; D gene: TRBD2; clone size: many; CDR3 DNA: TGCGCCAGCAGCCAAGATTCTAGCGGGAGAATTTCCGGGGAGCTGTTTTTT; CDR3 protein: CASSQDSSGRISGELFF
J gene: TRBJ1-5; V gene: TRBV12-3/TRBV12-4; D gene: .; clone size: .; CDR3 DNA: TGTGCCAGCAGTTTGGGTCTAGGGGGTAAGCCCCAGCATTTT; CDR3 protein: CASSLGLGGKPQHF
J gene: TRBJ2-1; V gene: TRBV27; D gene: .; clone size: .; CDR3 DNA: TGTGCCAGCACCGAATTCGCAGGGGAGATGAGTGAGCAGTTCTTC; CDR3 protein: CASTEFAGEMSEQFF
J gene: TRBJ2-1; V gene: TRBV7-2; D gene: .; clone size: few; CDR3 DNA: TGTGCCAGCAGCCTAACAAATGGGCTACGGAGTGAGCAGTTCTTC; CDR3 protein: CASSLTNGLRSEQFF
J gene: TRBJ2-5; V gene: TRBV20-1; D gene: TRBD2; clone size: few; CDR3 DNA: TGCAGTGCTTTGGGACTACGGGAGACCCAGTACTTC; CDR3 protein: CSALGLRETQYF